The present TCR beta chain was sequenced within a study of blood T cells in healthy people across ages. About the research overall: Researchers report that template switching captured about one barcoded beta molecule per two T cells.

Details on this clonotype: Its antigen is not identified.

Study outcomes and limitations: Diversity figures derived from one million T cells were judged to underestimate the true value.

Primed by a sample-barcoded 5' primer and a J-beta primer mix, a second PCR proceeded for about 7 to 11 cycles. TCRdb called the 5' RACE reads again in MiXCR, with one record for every CDR3 protein. The table shows some 1.8 million distinct CDR3 sequences, with roughly two fifths occurring only once. The specimen sequenced was blood. This TCR came from a human donor in good health.

CDR3 DNA: TGCAGTGCTAGGGATACCGGGACAGGGGATCAGCCCCAGCATTTT. Its translation is CSARDTGTGDQPQHF. The chain has TRBV20-1 and TRBJ1-5; 10 bases match TRBD1. Germline CDR1 is DFQATT and CDR2 is SNEGSKA (reference sequence). The CDR3 contains 15 residues. The junction had 7 bases not matched to a gene; V was cut back by 3 bases and J by 5 bases.